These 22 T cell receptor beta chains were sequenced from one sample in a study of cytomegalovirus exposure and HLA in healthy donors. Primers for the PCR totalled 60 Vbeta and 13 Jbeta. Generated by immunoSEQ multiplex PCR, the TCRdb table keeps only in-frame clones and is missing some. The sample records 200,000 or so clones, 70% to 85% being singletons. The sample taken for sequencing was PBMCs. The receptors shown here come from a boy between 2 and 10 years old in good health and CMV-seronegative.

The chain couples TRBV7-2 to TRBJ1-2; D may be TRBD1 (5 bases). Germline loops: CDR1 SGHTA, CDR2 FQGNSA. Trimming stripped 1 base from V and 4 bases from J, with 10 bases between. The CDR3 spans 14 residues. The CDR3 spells CASSLDTGPYGYTF. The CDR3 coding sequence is TGTGCCAGCAGCTTAGATACAGGCCCCTATGGCTACACCTTC.

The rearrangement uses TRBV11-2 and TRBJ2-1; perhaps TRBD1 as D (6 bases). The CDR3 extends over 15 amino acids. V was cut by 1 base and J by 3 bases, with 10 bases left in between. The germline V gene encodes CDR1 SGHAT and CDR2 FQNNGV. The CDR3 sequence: CASSLGGQSYNEQFF. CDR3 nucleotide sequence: TGTGCCAGCAGCTTAGGTGGACAGAGCTACAATGAGCAGTTCTTC. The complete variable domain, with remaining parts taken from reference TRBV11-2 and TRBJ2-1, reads EAGVAQSPRYKIIEKRQSVAFWCNPISGHATLYWYQQILGQGPKLLIQFQNNGVVDDSQLPKDRFSAERLKGVDSTLKIQPAKLEDSAVYLCASSLGGQSYNEQFFGPGTRLTVL.

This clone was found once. CDR3 in amino acids: CASSIRQGVGSKAFF. In DNA, the CDR3 is TGTGCCAGTAGTATCCGGCAGGGGGTTGGTTCCAAGGCTTTCTTT. The chain links TRBV19 to TRBJ1-1; 7 bases are a match to TRBD1. Germline lookup yields CDR1 LNHDA and CDR2 SQIVND (reference sequence). This CDR3 comprises 15 residues. Trimming at V came to 3 bases and at J to 11 bases, leaving 15 bases not matched to a gene.

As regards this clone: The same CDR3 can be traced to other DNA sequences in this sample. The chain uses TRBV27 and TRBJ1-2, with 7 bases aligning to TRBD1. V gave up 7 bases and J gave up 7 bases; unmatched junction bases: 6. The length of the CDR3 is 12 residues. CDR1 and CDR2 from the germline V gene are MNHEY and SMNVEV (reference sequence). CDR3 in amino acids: CASTSTGAGYTF. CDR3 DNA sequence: TGTGCCAGCACCTCCACAGGGGCTGGCTACACCTTC.

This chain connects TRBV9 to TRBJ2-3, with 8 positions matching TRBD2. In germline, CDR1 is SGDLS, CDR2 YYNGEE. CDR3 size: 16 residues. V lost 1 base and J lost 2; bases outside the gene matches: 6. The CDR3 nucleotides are TGTGCCAGCAGCGTACGGGGGGGGCAACCCACAGATACGCAGTATTTT. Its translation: CASSVRGGQPTDTQYF.

The CDR3 DNA follows: TGCAGTGCCCTGTCGAACACTGAAGCTTTCTTT. Translated: CSALSNTEAFF. The rearrangement uses TRBV20-1 and TRBJ1-1; unclear D gene. This CDR3 contains 11 residues. Looked up from germline, CDR1 is DFQATT and CDR2 is SNEGSKA (reference sequence). Trimming removed 6 bases at V and 1 base at J, with 6 bases between.

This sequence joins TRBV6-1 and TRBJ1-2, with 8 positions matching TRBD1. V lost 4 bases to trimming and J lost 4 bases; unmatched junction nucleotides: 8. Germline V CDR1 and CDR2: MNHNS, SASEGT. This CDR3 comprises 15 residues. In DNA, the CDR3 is TGTGCCAGCAGTGCTCGACAGGGGAGTCGCTATGGCTACACCTTC. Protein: CASSARQGSRYGYTF.

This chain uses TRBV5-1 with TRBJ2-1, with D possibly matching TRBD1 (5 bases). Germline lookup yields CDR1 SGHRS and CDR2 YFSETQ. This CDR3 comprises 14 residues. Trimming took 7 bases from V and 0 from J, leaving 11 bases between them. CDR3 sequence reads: CASSEGVSYNEQFF. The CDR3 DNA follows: TGCGCCAGCTCGGAAGGGGTCTCCTACAATGAGCAGTTCTTC. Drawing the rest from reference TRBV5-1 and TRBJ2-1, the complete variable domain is KAGVTQTPRYLIKTRGQQVTLSCSPISGHRSVSWYQQTPGQGLQFLFEYFSETQRNKGNFPGRFSGRQFSNSRSEMNVSTLELGDSALYLCASSEGVSYNEQFFGPGTRLTVL.

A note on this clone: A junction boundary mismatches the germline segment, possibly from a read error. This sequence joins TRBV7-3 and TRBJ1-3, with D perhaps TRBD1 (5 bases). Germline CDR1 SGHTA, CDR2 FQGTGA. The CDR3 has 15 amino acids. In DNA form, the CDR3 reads TGTGTCAGCAGCTCGCCGGGGGAAACTGGAAACACCATATATTTT. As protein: CVSSSPGETGNTIYF. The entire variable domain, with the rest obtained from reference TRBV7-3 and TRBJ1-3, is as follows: GAGVSQTPSNKVTEKGKYVELRCDPISGHTALYWYRQSLGQGPEFLIYFQGTGAADDSGLPNDRFFAVRPEGSVSTLKIQRTERGDSAVYLCVSSSPGETGNTIYFGEGSWLTVV.

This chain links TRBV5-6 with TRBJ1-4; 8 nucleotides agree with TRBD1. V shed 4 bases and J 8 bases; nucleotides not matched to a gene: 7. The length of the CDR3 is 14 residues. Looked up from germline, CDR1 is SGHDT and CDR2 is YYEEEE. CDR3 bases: TGTGCCAGCAGCGTTGGACAGGGTAACGAAAAACTGTTTTTT. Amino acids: CASSVGQGNEKLFF.

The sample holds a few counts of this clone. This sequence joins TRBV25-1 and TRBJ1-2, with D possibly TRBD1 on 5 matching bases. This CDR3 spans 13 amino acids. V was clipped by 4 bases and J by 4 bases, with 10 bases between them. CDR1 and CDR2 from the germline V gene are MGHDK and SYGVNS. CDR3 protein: CASSAGDSYGYTF. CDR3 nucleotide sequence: TGTGCCAGCAGTGCGGGGGATTCCTATGGCTACACCTTC.

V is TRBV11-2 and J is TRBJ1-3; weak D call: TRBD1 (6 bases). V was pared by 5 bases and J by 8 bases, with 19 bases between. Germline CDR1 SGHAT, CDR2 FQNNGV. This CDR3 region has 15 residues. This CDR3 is CASSPRGRTPYTIYF. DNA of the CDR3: TGTGCCAGCAGCCCCAGGGGTCGGACCCCCTACACCATATATTTT.

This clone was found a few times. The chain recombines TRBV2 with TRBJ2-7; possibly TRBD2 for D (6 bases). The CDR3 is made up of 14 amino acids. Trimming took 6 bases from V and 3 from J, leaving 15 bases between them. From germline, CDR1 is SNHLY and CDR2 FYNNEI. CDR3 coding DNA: TGTGCCAGCAGCAGACCGGGAGCTCACTACGAGCAGTACTTC. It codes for CASSRPGAHYEQYF.

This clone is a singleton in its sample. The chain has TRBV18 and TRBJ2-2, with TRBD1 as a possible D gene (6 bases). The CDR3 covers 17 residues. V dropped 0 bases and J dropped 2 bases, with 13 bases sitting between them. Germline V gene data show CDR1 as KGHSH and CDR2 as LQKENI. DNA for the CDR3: TGTGCCAGCTCACCACCCGGGACAATTACCAACACCGGGGAGCTGTTTTTT. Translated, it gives CASSPPGTITNTGELFF.

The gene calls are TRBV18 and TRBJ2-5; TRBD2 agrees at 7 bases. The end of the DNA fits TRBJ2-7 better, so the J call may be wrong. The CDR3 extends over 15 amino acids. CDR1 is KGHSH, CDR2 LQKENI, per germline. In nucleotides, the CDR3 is TGTGCCAGCTCACCCCCTTTAAGCGGGGCCTACGAGCAGTACTTC. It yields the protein CASSPPLSGAYEQYF.

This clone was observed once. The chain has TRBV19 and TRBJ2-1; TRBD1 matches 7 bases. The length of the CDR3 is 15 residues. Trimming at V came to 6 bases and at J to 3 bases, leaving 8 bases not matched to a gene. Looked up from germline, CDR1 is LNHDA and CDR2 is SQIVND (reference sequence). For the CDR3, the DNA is TGTGCCAGTAGGTCTCCGGGACAGCTCTACAATGAGCAGTTCTTC. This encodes CASRSPGQLYNEQFF.

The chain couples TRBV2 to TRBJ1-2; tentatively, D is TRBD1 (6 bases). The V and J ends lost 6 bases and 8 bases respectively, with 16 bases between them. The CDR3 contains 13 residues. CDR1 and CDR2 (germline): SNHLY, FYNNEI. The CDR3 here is CASSLTGRAGYTF. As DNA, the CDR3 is TGTGCCAGCAGCTTAACAGGGAGGGCGGGCTACACCTTC. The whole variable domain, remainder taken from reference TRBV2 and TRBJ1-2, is EPEVTQTPSHQVTQMGQEVILRCVPISNHLYFYWYRQILGQKVEFLVSFYNNEISEKSEIFDDQFSVERPDGSNFTLKIRSTKLEDSAMYFCASSLTGRAGYTFGSGTRLTVV.

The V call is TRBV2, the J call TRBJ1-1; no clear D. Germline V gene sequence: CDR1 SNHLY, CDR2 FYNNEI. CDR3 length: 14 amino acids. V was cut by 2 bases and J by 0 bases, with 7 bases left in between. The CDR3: CASSEIEVNTEAFF. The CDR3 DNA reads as TGTGCCAGCAGTGAAATTGAGGTGAACACTGAAGCTTTCTTT.

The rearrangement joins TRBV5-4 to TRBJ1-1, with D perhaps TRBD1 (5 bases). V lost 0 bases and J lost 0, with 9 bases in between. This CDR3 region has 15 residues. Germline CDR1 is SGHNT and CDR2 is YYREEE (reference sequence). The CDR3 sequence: CASSLAGVVNTEAFF. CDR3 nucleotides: TGTGCCAGCAGCTTGGCGGGGGTAGTGAACACTGAAGCTTTCTTT.

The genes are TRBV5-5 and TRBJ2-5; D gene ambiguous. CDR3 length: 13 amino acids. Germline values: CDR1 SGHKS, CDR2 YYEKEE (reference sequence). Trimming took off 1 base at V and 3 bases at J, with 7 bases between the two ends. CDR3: CASSLRLEETQYF. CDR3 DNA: TGTGCCAGCAGCTTGAGACTGGAAGAGACCCAGTACTTC.

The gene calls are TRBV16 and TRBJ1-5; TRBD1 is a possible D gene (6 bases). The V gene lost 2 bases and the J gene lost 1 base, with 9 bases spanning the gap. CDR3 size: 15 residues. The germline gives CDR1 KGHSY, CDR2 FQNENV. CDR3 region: CASSQRGASNQPQHF. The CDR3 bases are TGTGCCAGCAGCCAACGGGGGGCGAGCAATCAGCCCCAGCATTTT. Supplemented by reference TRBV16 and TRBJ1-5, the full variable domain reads GEEVAQTPKHLVRGEGQKAKLYCAPIKGHSYVFWYQQVLKNEFKFLISFQNENVFDETGMPKERFSAKCLPNSPCSLEIQATKLEDSAVYFCASSQRGASNQPQHFGDGTRLSIL.

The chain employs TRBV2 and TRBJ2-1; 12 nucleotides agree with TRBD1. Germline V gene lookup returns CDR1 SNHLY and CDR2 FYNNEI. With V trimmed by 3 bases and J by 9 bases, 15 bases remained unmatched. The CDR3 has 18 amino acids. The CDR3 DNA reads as TGTGCCAGCAGTGACCCACTTAACCGGGACAGGGGGCAAGGTGAGCAGTTCTTC. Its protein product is CASSDPLNRDRGQGEQFF.